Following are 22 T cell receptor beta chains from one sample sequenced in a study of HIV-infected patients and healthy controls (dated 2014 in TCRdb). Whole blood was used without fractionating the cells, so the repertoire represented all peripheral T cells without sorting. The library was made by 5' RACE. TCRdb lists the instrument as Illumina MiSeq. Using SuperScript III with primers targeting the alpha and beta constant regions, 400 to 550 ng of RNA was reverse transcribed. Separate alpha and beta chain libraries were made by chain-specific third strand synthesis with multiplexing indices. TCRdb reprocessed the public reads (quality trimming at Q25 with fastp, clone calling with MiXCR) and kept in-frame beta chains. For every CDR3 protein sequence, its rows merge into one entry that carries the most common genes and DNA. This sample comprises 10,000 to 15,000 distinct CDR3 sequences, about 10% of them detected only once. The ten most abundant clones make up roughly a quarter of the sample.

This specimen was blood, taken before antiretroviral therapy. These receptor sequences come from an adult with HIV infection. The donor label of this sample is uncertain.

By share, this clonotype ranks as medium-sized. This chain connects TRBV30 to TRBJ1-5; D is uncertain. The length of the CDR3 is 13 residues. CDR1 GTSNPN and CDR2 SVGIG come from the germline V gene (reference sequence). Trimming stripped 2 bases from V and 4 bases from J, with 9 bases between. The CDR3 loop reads CAWSFTRNQPQHF. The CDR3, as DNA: TGTGCCTGGAGTTTCACGAGAAATCAGCCCCAGCATTTT.

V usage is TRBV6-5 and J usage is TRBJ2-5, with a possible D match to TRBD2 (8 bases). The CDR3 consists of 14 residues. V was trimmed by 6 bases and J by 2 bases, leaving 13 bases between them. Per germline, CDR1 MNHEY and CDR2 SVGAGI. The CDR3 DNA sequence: TGTGCCAGCAGACTAGCGGACAGGCAAGAGACCCAGTACTTC. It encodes CASRLADRQETQYF.

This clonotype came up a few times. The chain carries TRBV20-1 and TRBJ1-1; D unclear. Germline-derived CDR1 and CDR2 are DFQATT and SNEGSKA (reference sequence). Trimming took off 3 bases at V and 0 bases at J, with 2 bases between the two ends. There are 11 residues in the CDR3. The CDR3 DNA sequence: TGCAGTGCTAGCTTGAACACTGAAGCTTTCTTT. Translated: CSASLNTEAFF.

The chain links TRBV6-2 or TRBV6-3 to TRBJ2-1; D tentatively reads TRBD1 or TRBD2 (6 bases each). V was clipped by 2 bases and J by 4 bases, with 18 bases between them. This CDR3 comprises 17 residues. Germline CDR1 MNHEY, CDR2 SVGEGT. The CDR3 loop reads CASSYNLVRGDYNEQFF. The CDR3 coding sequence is TGTGCCAGCAGTTACAACCTCGTAAGGGGGGATTACAATGAGCAGTTCTTC.

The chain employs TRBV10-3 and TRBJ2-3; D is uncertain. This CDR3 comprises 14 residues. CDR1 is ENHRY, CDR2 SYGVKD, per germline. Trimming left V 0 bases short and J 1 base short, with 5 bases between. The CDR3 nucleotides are TGTGCCATCAGTGAGTCCCGGGGCACAGATACGCAGTATTTT. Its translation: CAISESRGTDTQYF.

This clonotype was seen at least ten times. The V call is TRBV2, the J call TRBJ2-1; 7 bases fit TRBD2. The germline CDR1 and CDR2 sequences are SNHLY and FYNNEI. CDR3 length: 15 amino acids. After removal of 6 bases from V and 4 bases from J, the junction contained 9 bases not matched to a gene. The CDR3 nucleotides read TGTGCCAGCAGAGAACAGCGGGATTGGTACAATGAGCAGTTCTTC. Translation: CASREQRDWYNEQFF.

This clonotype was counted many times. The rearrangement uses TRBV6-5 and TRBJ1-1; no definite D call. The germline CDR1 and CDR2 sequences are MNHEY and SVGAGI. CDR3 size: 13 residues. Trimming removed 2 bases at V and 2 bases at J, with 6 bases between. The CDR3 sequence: CASSYRGNTEAFF. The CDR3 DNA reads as TGTGCCAGCAGTTACAGAGGCAACACTGAAGCTTTCTTT.

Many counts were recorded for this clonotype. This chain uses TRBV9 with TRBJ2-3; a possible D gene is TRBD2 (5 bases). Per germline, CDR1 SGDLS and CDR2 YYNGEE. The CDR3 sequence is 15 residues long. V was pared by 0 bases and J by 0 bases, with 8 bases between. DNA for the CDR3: TGTGCCAGCAGCGTAGAGACGGGGAGCACAGATACGCAGTATTTT. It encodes CASSVETGSTDTQYF.

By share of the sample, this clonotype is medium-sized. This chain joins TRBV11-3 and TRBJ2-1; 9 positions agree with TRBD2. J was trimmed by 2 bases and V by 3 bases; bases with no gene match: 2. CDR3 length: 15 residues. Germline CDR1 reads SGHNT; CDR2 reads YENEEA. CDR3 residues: CASSLEREAYNEQFF. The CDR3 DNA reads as TGTGCCAGCAGCTTGGAGCGGGAGGCCTACAATGAGCAGTTCTTC.

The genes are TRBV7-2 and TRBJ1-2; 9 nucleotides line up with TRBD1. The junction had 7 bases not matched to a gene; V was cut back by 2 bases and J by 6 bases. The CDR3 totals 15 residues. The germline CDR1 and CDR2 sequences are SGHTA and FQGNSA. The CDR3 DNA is TGTGCCAGCAGCTTATTTGGGGACAGGGAGGATGGCTACACCTTC. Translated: CASSLFGDREDGYTF.

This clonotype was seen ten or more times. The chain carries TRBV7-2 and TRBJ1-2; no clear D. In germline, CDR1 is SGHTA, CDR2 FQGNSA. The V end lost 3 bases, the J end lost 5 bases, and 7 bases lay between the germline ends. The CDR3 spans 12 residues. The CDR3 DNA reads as TGTGCCAGCAGCTTTGCTGAATATGGCTACACCTTC. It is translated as CASSFAEYGYTF.

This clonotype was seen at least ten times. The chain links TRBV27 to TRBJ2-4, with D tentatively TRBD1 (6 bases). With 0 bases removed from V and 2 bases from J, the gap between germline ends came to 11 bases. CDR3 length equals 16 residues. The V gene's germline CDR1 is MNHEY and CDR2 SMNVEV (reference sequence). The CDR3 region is CASSLSRGTTKNIQYF. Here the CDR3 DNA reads TGTGCCAGCAGTTTATCTAGAGGGACAACCAAAAACATTCAGTACTTC.

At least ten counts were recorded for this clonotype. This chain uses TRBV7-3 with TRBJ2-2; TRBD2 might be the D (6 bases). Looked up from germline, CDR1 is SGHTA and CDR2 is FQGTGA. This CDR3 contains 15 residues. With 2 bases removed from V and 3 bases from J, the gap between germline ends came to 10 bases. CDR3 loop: CASSLQGGYTGELFF. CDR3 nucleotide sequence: TGTGCCAGCAGCTTACAGGGAGGATACACCGGGGAGCTGTTTTTT.

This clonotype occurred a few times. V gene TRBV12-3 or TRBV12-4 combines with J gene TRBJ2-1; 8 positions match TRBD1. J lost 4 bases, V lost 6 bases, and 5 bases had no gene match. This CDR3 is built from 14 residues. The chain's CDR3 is CASSAGTGYNEQFF. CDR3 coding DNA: TGTGCCAGCAGCGCCGGGACAGGTTACAATGAGCAGTTCTTC.

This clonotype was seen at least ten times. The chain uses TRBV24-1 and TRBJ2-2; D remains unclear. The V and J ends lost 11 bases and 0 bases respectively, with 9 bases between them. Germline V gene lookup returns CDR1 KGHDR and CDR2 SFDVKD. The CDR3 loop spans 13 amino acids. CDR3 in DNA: TGTGCCATCGGGCGTCCGAACACCGGGGAGCTGTTTTTT. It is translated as CAIGRPNTGELFF.

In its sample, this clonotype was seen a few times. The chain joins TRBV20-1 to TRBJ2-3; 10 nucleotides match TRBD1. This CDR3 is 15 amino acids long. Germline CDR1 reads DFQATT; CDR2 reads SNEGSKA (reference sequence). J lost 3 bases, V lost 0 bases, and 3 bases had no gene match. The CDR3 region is CSARDPGQGTDTQYF. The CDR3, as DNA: TGCAGTGCTAGAGATCCGGGACAGGGGACAGATACGCAGTATTTT.

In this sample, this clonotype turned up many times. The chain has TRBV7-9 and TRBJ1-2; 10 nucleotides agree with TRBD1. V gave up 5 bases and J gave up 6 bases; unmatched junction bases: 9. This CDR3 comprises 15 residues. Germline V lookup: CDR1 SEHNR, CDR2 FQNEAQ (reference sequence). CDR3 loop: CASSPRDRGIHGYTF. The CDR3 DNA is TGTGCCAGCAGCCCCCGGGACAGGGGAATCCATGGCTACACCTTC.

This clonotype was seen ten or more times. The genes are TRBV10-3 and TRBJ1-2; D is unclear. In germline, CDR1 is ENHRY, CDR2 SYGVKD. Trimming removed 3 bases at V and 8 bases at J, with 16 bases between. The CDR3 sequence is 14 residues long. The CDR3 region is CAISDNSALDGYTF. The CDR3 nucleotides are TGTGCCATCAGTGATAATAGTGCTTTGGACGGCTACACCTTC.

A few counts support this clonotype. CDR3: CASAPRGGGTQYF. The CDR3 DNA follows: TGTGCCTCCGCACCACGGGGGGGTGGGACCCAGTACTTC. The gene calls are TRBV7-2 and TRBJ2-5; 8 nucleotides line up with TRBD2. There are 13 residues in the CDR3. Germline lookup yields CDR1 SGHTA and CDR2 FQGNSA. Trimming took 11 bases from V and 7 from J; bases not matched to a gene: 12.

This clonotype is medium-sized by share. The CDR3 loop is CAISEGLAGGFQETQYF. The CDR3 DNA follows: TGTGCCATCAGTGAGGGACTAGCGGGGGGCTTCCAAGAGACCCAGTACTTC. The chain is built from TRBV10-3 and TRBJ2-5; 14 nucleotides agree with TRBD2. The CDR3 is 17 residues long. Germline values: CDR1 ENHRY, CDR2 SYGVKD. V was pared by 2 bases and J by 1 base, with 3 bases of the junction left unmatched.

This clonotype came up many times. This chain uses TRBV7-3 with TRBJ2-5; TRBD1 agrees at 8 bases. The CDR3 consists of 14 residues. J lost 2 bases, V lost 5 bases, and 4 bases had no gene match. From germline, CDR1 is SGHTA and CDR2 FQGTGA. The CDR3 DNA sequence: TGTGCCAGCAGCCCCGGGACAGGACAAGAGACCCAGTACTTC. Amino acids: CASSPGTGQETQYF.

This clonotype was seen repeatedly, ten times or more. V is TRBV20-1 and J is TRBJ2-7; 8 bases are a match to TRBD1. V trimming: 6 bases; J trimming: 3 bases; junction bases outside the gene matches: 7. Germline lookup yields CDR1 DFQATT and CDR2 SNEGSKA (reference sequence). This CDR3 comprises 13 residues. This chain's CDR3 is CSANGQGFYEQYF. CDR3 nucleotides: TGCAGTGCCAACGGACAGGGTTTCTACGAGCAGTACTTC.